These T cell receptor beta chains were read from a single sample in a study of blood T cell repertoires in COVID-19. Libraries were prepared by immunoSEQ multiplex PCR; TCRdb keeps only in-frame clonotypes and omits some of them. This table has about 90,000 clones, approximately 86% appearing once. The sample taken for sequencing was peripheral blood. The source of these receptors is a man aged 50 to 59 with acute or convalescent COVID-19. Each CDR3 is given with its conserved first and last residue. A D gene is named only where the DNA matches it firmly. Expanded clones are given a class, and other clones once, few, many or no size at all.

v_call: TRBV12-1
d_call: -
clone_size: -
j_call: TRBJ1-3
cdr3_nt: TGTGCCAGCAGCACAGGGGGCTTGCGAAACACCATATATTTT
cdr3_aa: CASSTGGLRNTIYF

v_call: TRBV6-2/TRBV6-3
d_call: TRBD2
clone_size: -
j_call: TRBJ2-7
cdr3_nt: TGTGCCAGCAGTTTCGGCCCGGGAGGTTCCTACGAGCAGTACTTC
cdr3_aa: CASSFGPGGSYEQYF

v_call: TRBV7-3
d_call: -
clone_size: once
j_call: TRBJ1-1
cdr3_nt: TGTGCCAGCAGCAGCTTAGGGGCGAACACTGAAGCTTTCTTT
cdr3_aa: CASSSLGANTEAFF

v_call: TRBV6-2/TRBV6-3
d_call: -
clone_size: -
j_call: TRBJ1-3
cdr3_nt: TGTGCCAGCAGTTACTTTCAGGGCATCTCTGGAAACACCATATATTTT
cdr3_aa: CASSYFQGISGNTIYF

v_call: TRBV5-6
d_call: -
clone_size: -
j_call: TRBJ2-7
cdr3_nt: TGTGCCAGCAGCTTACTTAGCGGCTACCCCTACGAGCAGTACTTC
cdr3_aa: CASSLLSGYPYEQYF

v_call: TRBV5-4
d_call: TRBD2
clone_size: -
j_call: TRBJ2-1
cdr3_nt: TGTGCCAGCAGCTTGGGGCTAGCGGGGAACAATGAGCAGTTCTTC
cdr3_aa: CASSLGLAGNNEQFF

v_call: TRBV4-2
d_call: -
clone_size: once
j_call: TRBJ1-6
cdr3_nt: TGTGCCAGCAGCCAAGAACCGCAAGGGGCTGGATATAATTCACCCCTCCACTTT
cdr3_aa: CASSQEPQGAGYNSPLHF

v_call: TRBV2
d_call: -
clone_size: -
j_call: TRBJ1-5
cdr3_nt: TGTGCCAGCAAGGTCGGCGGCGGGTCGCCCCAGCATTTT
cdr3_aa: CASKVGGGSPQHF

v_call: TRBV11-2
d_call: TRBD1
clone_size: -
j_call: TRBJ2-1
cdr3_nt: TGTGCCAGCAGGGGGGGGACAGGGGTTAATGAGCAGTTCTTC
cdr3_aa: CASRGGTGVNEQFF

v_call: TRBV5-1
d_call: TRBD1
clone_size: -
j_call: TRBJ2-3
cdr3_nt: TGCGCCAGCAGCCCGGGACAGGATATTACAGATACGCAGTATTTT
cdr3_aa: CASSPGQDITDTQYF

v_call: TRBV30
d_call: TRBD1
clone_size: few
j_call: TRBJ2-2
cdr3_nt: TGTGCCTGGAGTCCAGGGGGCAGCACCGGGGAGCTGTTTTTT
cdr3_aa: CAWSPGGSTGELFF

v_call: TRBV12-3/TRBV12-4
d_call: -
clone_size: -
j_call: TRBJ2-1
cdr3_nt: TGTGCCAGCAGCCTTGGTAGCGGTGGTGAGCAGTTCTTC
cdr3_aa: CASSLGSGGEQFF

v_call: TRBV11-2
d_call: TRBD2
clone_size: -
j_call: TRBJ2-1
cdr3_nt: TGTGCCAGCAGCTCAGGACTAGCGGGGGGATTCTACAATGAGCAGTTCTTC
cdr3_aa: CASSSGLAGGFYNEQFF

v_call: TRBV10-3
d_call: TRBD2
clone_size: -
j_call: TRBJ2-5
cdr3_nt: TGTGCCATCAGTGGGACTAGCGGAGAAGAGACCCAGTACTTC
cdr3_aa: CAISGTSGEETQYF

v_call: TRBV28
d_call: -
clone_size: few
j_call: TRBJ1-5
cdr3_nt: TGTGCCAGCACTTCAGATCAGCCCCAGCATTTT
cdr3_aa: CASTSDQPQHF

v_call: TRBV4-1
d_call: TRBD1
clone_size: -
j_call: TRBJ1-1
cdr3_nt: TGCGCCAGCAGCCACCCTGGACAGGGGAAAGCTTTCTTT
cdr3_aa: CASSHPGQGKAFF

v_call: TRBV4-1
d_call: -
clone_size: few
j_call: TRBJ2-1
cdr3_nt: TGCGCCAGCAGCCAAGGACTAGAAGACTACAATGAGCAGTTCTTC
cdr3_aa: CASSQGLEDYNEQFF

v_call: TRBV6-1
d_call: TRBD1
clone_size: -
j_call: TRBJ1-5
cdr3_nt: TGTGCCAGCAGTCCGGGACAGACCAATCAGCCCCAGCATTTT
cdr3_aa: CASSPGQTNQPQHF

v_call: TRBV10-3
d_call: -
clone_size: -
j_call: TRBJ2-1
cdr3_nt: TGTGCCATCAGTGAGTCTGGAGGGGCCCCCTATGAGCAGTTCTTC
cdr3_aa: CAISESGGAPYEQFF

v_call: TRBV15
d_call: -
clone_size: -
j_call: TRBJ1-4
cdr3_nt: TGTGCCACCAGCAGAGATAAAACAGCAACTAATGAAAAACTGTTTTTT
cdr3_aa: CATSRDKTATNEKLFF

v_call: TRBV28
d_call: -
clone_size: -
j_call: TRBJ1-6
cdr3_nt: TGTGCCAGCAGTTTGCCCTATCTCCCCCTCCACTTT
cdr3_aa: CASSLPYLPLHF

v_call: TRBV10-3
d_call: -
clone_size: -
j_call: TRBJ2-7
cdr3_nt: TGTGCCATCAGTGAGTCTAGCAAGGCCTACGAGCAGTACTTC
cdr3_aa: CAISESSKAYEQYF